This TCR beta chain was identified in a study of cytomegalovirus exposure and HLA in healthy donors. At the level of the study: Around 86 million unique TCRs, all from HLA-typed donors, were included in an early release of the data. Study conclusions and caveats: Among TCR beta chains of equal frequency, HLA-associated ones were more clonally expanded in a later analysis.

The PCR ran on 60 Vbeta and 13 Jbeta primers. This table comes from immunoSEQ multiplex PCR, and its TCRdb copy is limited to in-frame clones, with some not included. The sample has some 140,000 clones; around 78% are singletons. Notes on this clone: Antigen: not known.

It was healthy bone marrow donors who served as donors. The clonotype originates from a woman aged 18-30 years in good health and CMV-seronegative. Sequenced input: PBMCs.

The CDR3 spells CASSYGRGSGETQYF. The DNA for the CDR3 is TGTGCCAGCAGTTACGGGCGGGGGAGCGGAGAGACCCAGTACTTC. This sequence joins TRBV6-5 and TRBJ2-5; 7 bases fit TRBD2. CDR3 length: 15 residues. Germline values: CDR1 MNHEY, CDR2 SVGAGI. V trimming: 2 bases; J trimming: 4 bases; junction bases outside the gene matches: 7.